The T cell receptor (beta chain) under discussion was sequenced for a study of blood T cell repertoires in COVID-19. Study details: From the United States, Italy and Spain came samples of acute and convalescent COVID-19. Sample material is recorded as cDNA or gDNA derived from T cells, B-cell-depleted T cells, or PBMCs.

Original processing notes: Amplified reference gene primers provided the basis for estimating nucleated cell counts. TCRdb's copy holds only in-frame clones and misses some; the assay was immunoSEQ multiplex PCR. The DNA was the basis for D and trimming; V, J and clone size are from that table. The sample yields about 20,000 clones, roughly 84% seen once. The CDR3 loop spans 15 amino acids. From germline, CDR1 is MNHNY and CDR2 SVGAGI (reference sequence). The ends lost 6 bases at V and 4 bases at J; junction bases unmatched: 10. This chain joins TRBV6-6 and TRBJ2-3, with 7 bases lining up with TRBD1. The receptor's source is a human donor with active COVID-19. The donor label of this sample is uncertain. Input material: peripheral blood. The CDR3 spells CASSRAQGVPDTQYF. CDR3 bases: TGTGCCAGCAGCCGCGCCCAGGGGGTCCCAGATACGCAGTATTTT.